The 20 T cell receptor beta chains listed next were all sequenced from one sample in a study of shared T cell receptors in the human thymus. Sequencing was performed with immunoSEQ multiplex PCR; in TCRdb, only in-frame clones are kept and a portion is missing. The data show some 700,000 clones, approximately 83% seen once. These same data were also listed under a study on human thymus T cells.

Sequencing was done on a sample of thymocytes. Receptors originate from a girl under two years old with a congenital heart defect.

This chain uses TRBV6-6 with TRBJ2-3, with D unclear. V lost 10 bases to trimming and J lost 0 bases, with 17 bases between them. The CDR3 has 15 amino acids. Looked up from germline, CDR1 is MNHNY and CDR2 is SVGAGI (reference sequence). The CDR3 reads CAISGPKPSTDTQYF. In DNA, the CDR3 is TGTGCCATCTCGGGTCCAAAACCTAGCACAGATACGCAGTATTTT.

The DNA for the CDR3 is TGTGCCAGCAGTGCTTACCGGGACAGGATGACCTACGAGCAGTACTTC. Translated, it gives CASSAYRDRMTYEQYF. The genes are TRBV28 and TRBJ2-7, with 8 bases identical to TRBD1. The CDR3 loop spans 16 amino acids. Germline CDR1 and CDR2: MDHEN and SYDVKM. The V segment lost 5 bases and the J segment 2 bases; nucleotides outside the gene matches: 11.

J is TRBJ1-1 and V is TRBV19, with TRBD1 matching over 10 bases. With 3 bases clipped from V and 1 base from J, the junction kept 17 bases outside the gene matches. The CDR3 is made up of 20 amino acids. CDR1 and CDR2 from the germline V gene are LNHDA and SQIVND (reference sequence). In nucleotides, the CDR3 is TGTGCCAGTAGTATCGGGGGGGGGACAGGGGAGGGTTATGGGAACACTGAAGCTTTCTTT. Its translation is CASSIGGGTGEGYGNTEAFF.

In its sample, this clone was seen a few times. The chain recombines TRBV5-1 with TRBJ2-7; maybe TRBD1 (6 bases). V was shortened by 7 bases and J by 5 bases, with 25 bases between the two germline ends. The CDR3 is 16 residues long. CDR1 is SGHRS and CDR2 is YFSETQ in the germline V gene. In DNA form, the CDR3 reads TGCGCCAGCGCCCATAAAGCCGGGACAAACCCAAACGAGCAGTACTTC. It translates to CASAHKAGTNPNEQYF.

This rearrangement joins TRBV19 to TRBJ2-1; D might be TRBD1 (6 bases). V dropped 3 bases and J dropped 8 bases, with 20 bases sitting between them. The CDR3 runs to 16 residues. Germline CDR1 is LNHDA and CDR2 is SQIVND (reference sequence). The CDR3 here is CASSMRDIGEVDEQFF. The CDR3, as DNA: TGTGCCAGTAGTATGAGGGACATTGGAGAAGTCGATGAGCAGTTCTTC.

V and J are TRBV4-1 and TRBJ2-3; D call uncertain. This CDR3 region has 16 residues. With 0 bases removed from V and 4 bases from J, the gap between germline ends came to 14 bases. Germline V gene sequence: CDR1 MGHRA, CDR2 YSYEKL. The chain's CDR3 is CASSQDLGWVADTQYF. As DNA, the CDR3 is TGCGCCAGCAGCCAAGATCTCGGGTGGGTCGCAGATACGCAGTATTTT.

The V call is TRBV9, the J call TRBJ1-1; D is perhaps TRBD1 (5 bases). V was trimmed by 0 bases and J by 1 base, leaving 13 bases between them. CDR1 and CDR2 from the germline V gene are SGDLS and YYNGEE. CDR3 size: 16 residues. The CDR3 here is CASSVVPIGGNTEAFF. DNA for the CDR3: TGTGCCAGCAGCGTAGTTCCCATCGGGGGGAACACTGAAGCTTTCTTT.

This clone is a singleton in its sample. The J gene is TRBJ1-5, the V gene TRBV7-2; 8 bases agree with TRBD1. The germline V gene encodes CDR1 SGHTA and CDR2 FQGNSA. Germline trimming cut 2 bases from V and 5 bases from J; bases unmatched to any gene: 11. The CDR3 is 17 amino acids. This chain's CDR3 is CASSLQSQTGDDQPQHF. As DNA, the CDR3 is TGTGCCAGCAGCTTACAGTCCCAGACAGGGGATGATCAGCCCCAGCATTTT.

The gene calls are TRBV5-1 and TRBJ2-7; 7 nucleotides match TRBD2. The CDR3 has 15 amino acids. Germline CDR1 reads SGHRS; CDR2 reads YFSETQ. The junction had 11 bases not matched to a gene; V was cut back by 6 bases and J by 2 bases. The CDR3 sequence is CASNPVQGGPYEQYF. The CDR3 DNA reads TGCGCCAGCAATCCCGTCCAGGGAGGGCCCTACGAGCAGTACTTC.

The gene calls are TRBV6-5 and TRBJ1-4, with a weak D call TRBD1 (5 bases). CDR1 and CDR2 from the germline V gene are MNHEY and SVGAGI. Trimming cost V 2 bases and J 0 bases, with 7 bases left between them. This CDR3 contains 15 residues. The CDR3, as DNA: TGTGCCAGCAGTTACCTAGGGGCAACTAATGAAAAACTGTTTTTT. Protein: CASSYLGATNEKLFF.

The chain recombines TRBV28 with TRBJ1-2; no firm D call. V dropped 1 base and J dropped 6 bases, with 12 bases sitting between them. The CDR3 is 14 amino acids. CDR1 MDHEN and CDR2 SYDVKM come from the germline V gene. CDR3 amino acids: CASSLFDSYDGYTF. Here the CDR3 DNA reads TGTGCCAGCAGTTTATTTGACTCTTATGATGGCTACACCTTC.

This clone was seen a few times. The chain carries TRBV27 and TRBJ2-7, with 11 bases fitting TRBD2. This CDR3 has 13 amino acids. The V gene's germline CDR1 is MNHEY and CDR2 SMNVEV (reference sequence). V trimming: 9 bases; J trimming: 0 bases; junction bases outside the gene matches: 1. CDR3 sequence (DNA): TGTGCCAGTGGGACTAGCGGCTCCTACGAGCAGTACTTC. Residues: CASGTSGSYEQYF.

A single count supports this clone. In DNA form, the CDR3 reads TGTGCCATCACCAAGACCCGGGACAGGAATTCACCCCTCCACTTT. Protein product: CAITKTRDRNSPLHF. V and J are TRBV10-3 and TRBJ1-6; 8 bases are shared with TRBD1. The V segment lost 7 bases and the J segment 7 bases; nucleotides outside the gene matches: 9. Germline V CDR1 and CDR2: ENHRY, SYGVKD. The CDR3 covers 15 residues.

This clone was detected only once. The genes are TRBV11-2 and TRBJ2-6, with 7 nucleotides matching TRBD1. CDR3 length equals 18 residues. From germline, CDR1 is SGHAT and CDR2 FQNNGV. Trimming at V came to 0 bases and at J to 4 bases, leaving 9 bases not matched to a gene. The CDR3 DNA reads TGTGCCAGCAGCTTAGAGGGACAGCCCTCGCCCGGGGCCAACGTCCTGACTTTC. It yields the protein CASSLEGQPSPGANVLTF.

The rearrangement uses TRBV11-2 and TRBJ1-2; no reliable D call. This CDR3 contains 14 residues. V was pared by 0 bases and J by 3 bases, with 8 bases between. Per germline, CDR1 SGHAT and CDR2 FQNNGV. DNA of the CDR3: TGTGCCAGCAGCTTAGACAGGCTACACTATGGCTACACCTTC. Translated: CASSLDRLHYGYTF.

V and J are TRBV7-8 and TRBJ2-2; TRBD2 is a possible D gene (6 bases). The CDR3 has 15 amino acids. V was pared by 7 bases and J by 1 base, with 13 bases between. CDR1 and CDR2 (germline): SGHVS, FQNEAQ. The CDR3 region is CASTFGTENTGELFF. In nucleotides, the CDR3 is TGTGCCAGCACCTTCGGGACTGAGAACACCGGGGAGCTGTTTTTT.

The count of this clone is one. This chain joins TRBV6-4 and TRBJ2-2, with D unclear. The CDR3 covers 14 residues. From germline, CDR1 is MRHNA and CDR2 SNTAGT. The V and J ends lost 4 bases and 0 bases respectively, with 6 bases between them. In DNA, the CDR3 is TGTGCCAGCAGTGCTATACCGAACACCGGGGAGCTGTTTTTT. It encodes CASSAIPNTGELFF.

The table lists this clone with a count of one. The gene calls are TRBV4-1 and TRBJ1-1; D is perhaps TRBD1 (5 bases). V was shortened by 4 bases and J by 1 base, with 10 bases between the two germline ends. The CDR3 has 14 residues. CDR1 and CDR2 (germline): MGHRA, YSYEKL. CDR3 DNA sequence: TGCGCCAGCAGCCCGACGGGGGAGAACACTGAAGCTTTCTTT. Its translation is CASSPTGENTEAFF.

This CDR3 reads CASSSYWDTQYF. CDR3 nucleotide sequence: TGTGCCAGCAGCTCCTACTGGGATACGCAGTATTTT. The chain carries TRBV5-6 and TRBJ2-3; no clear D. V was pared by 3 bases and J by 6 bases, with 8 bases between. The germline CDR1 and CDR2 sequences are SGHDT and YYEEEE. The CDR3 is 12 amino acids.

J is TRBJ1-2 and V is TRBV7-6; 9 bases are a match to TRBD1. Germline loops: CDR1 SGHVS, CDR2 FNYEAQ. The CDR3 runs to 14 residues. With V trimmed by 1 base and J by 7 bases, 4 bases remained unmatched. CDR3 coding DNA: TGTGCCAGCAGCTTAGGACAGGGGGAGGTTGGCTACACCTTC. Its protein product is CASSLGQGEVGYTF.